One and the same sample provided the 20 T cell receptor beta chains below, sequenced in a study of cytomegalovirus exposure and HLA in healthy donors. Researchers ran the PCR with 60 Vbeta and 13 Jbeta primers. The repertoire was sequenced with immunoSEQ multiplex PCR; TCRdb's copy has only in-frame clones and lacks some. This sample carries about 130,000 clones, with more than 0.8% going to the ten biggest clones. Sequenced sample: PBMCs. The receptors shown here come from a man aged 18 to 30 in good health and CMV-seronegative.

This chain joins TRBV11-2 and TRBJ2-1; the D gene is possibly TRBD2 (5 bases). From germline, CDR1 is SGHAT and CDR2 FQNNGV. The CDR3 loop spans 13 amino acids. Trimming removed 5 bases at V and 5 bases at J, with 10 bases between. CDR3 sequence: CASSRGLDNEQFF. Written as DNA, the CDR3 is TGTGCCAGCAGCCGTGGACTCGACAATGAGCAGTTCTTC.

The chain combines TRBV5-4 with TRBJ1-2; D is undetermined. Trimming took off 3 bases at V and 5 bases at J, with 5 bases between the two ends. CDR1 is SGHNT and CDR2 is YYREEE in the germline V gene (reference sequence). The length of the CDR3 is 11 residues. In DNA, the CDR3 is TGTGCCAGCAGCTCCTTATATGGCTACACCTTC. Protein: CASSSLYGYTF.

The chain joins TRBV9 to TRBJ2-1, with a weak D call TRBD2 (6 bases). V was cut by 1 base and J by 5 bases, with 13 bases left in between. Germline CDR1 and CDR2: SGDLS and YYNGEE. CDR3 length: 15 amino acids. The chain's CDR3 is CASSVLADKDNEQFF. CDR3 in DNA: TGTGCCAGCAGCGTATTAGCGGATAAAGACAATGAGCAGTTCTTC. Supplemented by reference TRBV9 and TRBJ2-1, the full variable domain reads DSGVTQTPKHLITATGQRVTLRCSPRSGDLSVYWYQQSLDQGLQFLIQYYNGEERAKGNILERFSAQQFPDLHSELNLSSLELGDSALYFCASSVLADKDNEQFFGPGTRLTVL.

The chain couples TRBV7-9 to TRBJ1-5; maybe TRBD1 (5 bases). Germline lookup yields CDR1 SEHNR and CDR2 FQNEAQ (reference sequence). The germline V and J ends were trimmed by 0 bases and 4 bases, with 7 bases remaining between them. The CDR3 sequence is 14 residues long. CDR3 sequence: CASSLAGTNQPQHF. The CDR3 coding sequence is TGTGCCAGCAGCTTAGCTGGGACTAATCAGCCCCAGCATTTT. The entire variable domain, with the rest obtained from reference TRBV7-9 and TRBJ1-5, is as follows: DTGVSQNPRHKITKRGQNVTFRCDPISEHNRLYWYRQTLGQGPEFLTYFQNEAQLEKSRLLSDRFSAERPKGSFSTLEIQRTEQGDSAMYLCASSLAGTNQPQHFGDGTRLSIL.

The chain combines TRBV4-1 with TRBJ2-5, with no clear D. V was trimmed by 0 bases and J by 0 bases, leaving 14 bases between them. The V gene's germline CDR1 is MGHRA and CDR2 YSYEKL. This CDR3 comprises 17 residues. The DNA of the CDR3 is TGCGCCAGCAGCCAAGATTGGTCGGTCGAAAACCAAGAGACCCAGTACTTC. Translating gives CASSQDWSVENQETQYF.

The chain employs TRBV6-1 and TRBJ2-7, with a weak D call TRBD1 (6 bases). CDR1 is MNHNS, CDR2 SASEGT, per germline. Trimming cost V 7 bases and J 7 bases, with 20 bases left between them. The length of the CDR3 is 14 residues. CDR3 sequence: CASTVRQGSWEQYF. CDR3 DNA: TGTGCCAGCACGGTGAGGCAGGGGAGTTGGGAGCAGTACTTC.

This chain links TRBV19 with TRBJ1-1, with unresolved D. V shed 8 bases and J shed 7 bases, with 20 bases lying between them. This CDR3 has 14 residues. Per the germline V gene, CDR1 is LNHDA and CDR2 is SQIVND (reference sequence). CDR3 amino acids: CASLVRGLGNEAFF. For the CDR3, the DNA is TGTGCCAGTCTGGTTCGGGGTCTCGGGAATGAAGCTTTCTTT.

The chain recombines TRBV5-1 with TRBJ2-7; 7 positions agree with TRBD1. Trimming cost V 7 bases and J 7 bases; bases outside gene matches: 11. Germline V gene sequence: CDR1 SGHRS, CDR2 YFSETQ. CDR3 length: 13 amino acids. The CDR3 is CASQTPGQWEQYF. The CDR3 DNA follows: TGCGCCAGCCAAACACCGGGACAGTGGGAGCAGTACTTC.

The chain recombines TRBV28 with TRBJ2-3; 7 bases agree with TRBD1. The germline V gene encodes CDR1 MDHEN and CDR2 SYDVKM. Losses at the gene ends were 5 bases for V and 4 bases for J; bases not matched to a gene: 3. The CDR3 is 13 residues long. The CDR3 nucleotides read TGTGCCAGCAGTGAGACAGGGTCAGATACGCAGTATTTT. Residues: CASSETGSDTQYF.

The chain joins TRBV6-5 to TRBJ2-4, with 7 bases that match TRBD1. The germline gives CDR1 MNHEY, CDR2 SVGAGI. The J segment lost 3 bases and the V segment lost 5 bases, leaving 4 bases of the junction unmatched. This CDR3 region has 14 residues. CDR3 coding DNA: TGTGCCAGCAGTAGAACAGGGGTCAAAAACATTCAGTACTTC. As protein: CASSRTGVKNIQYF.

The chain joins TRBV7-9 to TRBJ2-6; TRBD1 might be the D (5 bases). The V and J ends lost 5 bases and 2 bases respectively, with 10 bases between them. CDR1 and CDR2 (germline): SEHNR, FQNEAQ (reference sequence). The CDR3 loop spans 15 amino acids. The CDR3 DNA reads as TGTGCCAGCAGCCCCCAGGGAACTGGGGCCAACGTCCTGACTTTC. Protein sequence: CASSPQGTGANVLTF.

V and J are TRBV30 and TRBJ1-1; D remains unclear. Germline CDR1 and CDR2: GTSNPN and SVGIG (reference sequence). V was clipped by 2 bases and J by 7 bases, with 14 bases between them. The CDR3 loop spans 13 amino acids. CDR3 DNA sequence: TGTGCCTGGAGTTCCTACGAGAGGGATGAAGCTTTCTTT. Its protein is CAWSSYERDEAFF.

J is TRBJ1-5 and V is TRBV4-2; D might be TRBD1 (6 bases). Per the germline V gene, CDR1 is LGHNA and CDR2 is YNFKEQ. This CDR3 is 16 amino acids long. Trimming left V 3 bases short and J 4 bases short, with 16 bases between. CDR3 sequence: CASSHLRQADNQPQHF. CDR3 nucleotide sequence: TGTGCCAGCAGCCATCTAAGACAGGCCGATAATCAGCCCCAGCATTTT.

The V and J genes are TRBV5-6 and TRBJ2-1; TRBD1 might be the D (6 bases). The length of the CDR3 is 13 residues. V was pared by 1 base and J by 8 bases, with 10 bases between. Germline V gene sequence: CDR1 SGHDT, CDR2 YYEEEE. The CDR3 here is CASSLTGFYEQFF. CDR3 sequence (DNA): TGTGCCAGCAGCTTGACAGGGTTCTATGAGCAGTTCTTC. The full variable domain, in which reference TRBV5-6 and TRBJ2-1 provide the parts outside the CDR3, is DAGVTQSPTHLIKTRGQQVTLRCSPKSGHDTVSWYQQALGQGPQFIFQYYEEEERQRGNFPDRFSGHQFPNYSSELNVNALLLGDSALYLCASSLTGFYEQFFGPGTRLTVL.

J is TRBJ2-3 and V is TRBV5-4; 12 bases align to TRBD2. The V segment lost 3 bases and the J segment 0 bases; nucleotides outside the gene matches: 2. The CDR3 is made up of 16 amino acids. Germline lookup yields CDR1 SGHNT and CDR2 YYREEE (reference sequence). The CDR3: CASSSGLAGSTDTQYF. CDR3 DNA sequence: TGTGCCAGCAGCTCTGGACTAGCGGGGAGCACAGATACGCAGTATTTT. Full variable domain (remainder filled in from reference TRBV5-4 and TRBJ2-3): ETGVTQSPTHLIKTRGQQVTLRCSSQSGHNTVSWYQQALGQGPQFIFQYYREEENGRGNFPPRFSGLQFPNYSSELNVNALELDDSALYLCASSSGLAGSTDTQYFGPGTRLTVL.

The CDR3 loop reads CASSLVGGPNTGELFF. The CDR3 DNA reads TGTGCCAGCAGCTTGGTAGGGGGACCGAACACCGGGGAGCTGTTTTTT. The V call is TRBV5-6, the J call TRBJ2-2; D is perhaps TRBD1 (6 bases). Deletions cut 0 bases from V and 0 bases from J, with 9 bases between. Germline CDR1 and CDR2: SGHDT and YYEEEE. This CDR3 has 16 residues.

This chain uses TRBV11-3 with TRBJ2-7, with TRBD1 matching 8 bases. This CDR3 contains 16 residues. The germline gives CDR1 SGHNT, CDR2 YENEEA. V dropped 3 bases and J dropped 3; count of bases not matched to a gene: 10. CDR3 bases: TGTGCCAGCAGCTTGCACCCCCCCGGGACAGGCTACGAGCAGTACTTC. Translating it yields CASSLHPPGTGYEQYF.

The chain uses TRBV28 and TRBJ2-2, with TRBD2 as a possible D gene (6 bases). Trimming left V 10 bases short and J 5 bases short, with 17 bases between. CDR3 length: 14 amino acids. Germline lookup yields CDR1 MDHEN and CDR2 SYDVKM. CDR3 residues: CATQAGSRTGELFF. Here the CDR3 DNA reads TGTGCCACCCAGGCGGGGAGTAGAACCGGGGAGCTGTTTTTT.

The J gene is TRBJ1-2, the V gene TRBV7-6; D remains ambiguous. Trimming removed 11 bases from V and 4 bases from J, with 11 bases in between. Looked up from germline, CDR1 is SGHVS and CDR2 is FNYEAQ. The CDR3 is 11 amino acids. CDR3: CAAGEGYGYTF. As DNA, the CDR3 is TGTGCCGCCGGCGAGGGCTATGGCTACACCTTC.

V and J are TRBV7-8 and TRBJ2-7; possible D gene TRBD2, 7 bases. V was cut by 6 bases and J by 6 bases, with 15 bases left in between. Germline V gene lookup returns CDR1 SGHVS and CDR2 FQNEAQ. CDR3 length equals 13 residues. The CDR3 sequence is CASRQTGGSEQYF. In DNA, the CDR3 is TGTGCCAGCAGACAAACGGGGGGCAGCGAGCAGTACTTC.